A single sample gave rise to the 19 T cell receptor beta chains below, sequenced in a study of blood T cells in healthy people across ages (dated by TCRdb to the mid-2010s). The library was produced with 5' RACE. A second roughly 6 to 12 cycle PCR used a sample-barcoded 5' primer and a J-beta primer mix. TCRdb reprocessing: public reads trimmed at Q25 with fastp, clones called with MiXCR, in-frame beta chains kept. Each entry merges the rows of one CDR3 protein and shows their most common DNA and genes. Recorded for this sample are fewer than 2 million distinct CDR3 sequences; 30% to 40% of them occurred a single time. The ten biggest clones cover under 25% of the sample. Sample: blood. These receptors were taken from a human donor in good health.

Turning to this clonotype: Mismatch with germline at one junction end may stem from a read error. The chain couples TRBV15 to TRBJ2-1, with 10 bases identical to TRBD1. Germline CDR1 LNHNV, CDR2 YYDKDF (reference sequence). CDR3 length: 14 amino acids. CDR3 protein: CATRDRGGSWEQFF. CDR3 nucleotide sequence: TGCGCCACCAGGGACAGGGGAGGGTCTTGGGAGCAGTTCTTC.

The chain is built from TRBV5-1 and TRBJ2-2; TRBD1 matches at 8 bases. Trimming cost V 1 base and J 6 bases; bases outside gene matches: 11. The CDR3 is 17 amino acids. Germline assignment: CDR1 SGHRS and CDR2 YFSETQ. The CDR3: CASSLPGGLSSSGELFF. DNA for the CDR3: TGCGCCAGCAGCTTGCCAGGGGGCCTTTCTTCGTCCGGGGAGCTGTTTTTT.

This clonotype was found a few times. V usage is TRBV9 and J usage is TRBJ2-3; D is perhaps TRBD1 (7 bases). V was cut by 4 bases and J by 4 bases, with 13 bases left in between. CDR1 SGDLS and CDR2 YYNGEE come from the germline V gene. This CDR3 has 14 amino acids. Here the CDR3 DNA reads TGTGCCAGCAGCTCCCAGGGGGGCGCAGATACGCAGTATTTT. Its translation: CASSSQGGADTQYF. The variable domain in full, completed from reference TRBV9 and TRBJ2-3, reads DSGVTQTPKHLITATGQRVTLRCSPRSGDLSVYWYQQSLDQGLQFLIQYYNGEERAKGNILERFSAQQFPDLHSELNLSSLELGDSALYFCASSSQGGADTQYFGPGTRLTVL.

The chain joins TRBV24-1 to TRBJ2-1; 13 bases agree with TRBD2. This CDR3 comprises 17 residues. The trim removed 5 bases at V and 2 bases at J, leaving 5 bases unmatched. The V gene's germline CDR1 is KGHDR and CDR2 SFDVKD. CDR3 DNA sequence: TGTGCCACCAGTGGTCCGACTAGCGGGGGGCCCTACAATGAGCAGTTCTTC. This translates into CATSGPTSGGPYNEQFF.

The chain recombines TRBV4-1 with TRBJ2-7, with D possibly TRBD2 on 6 matching bases. Trimming took off 5 bases at V and 3 bases at J, with 17 bases between the two ends. The CDR3 loop spans 15 amino acids. Germline assignment: CDR1 MGHRA and CDR2 YSYEKL. DNA for the CDR3: TGCGCCAGCAGCTCAGAAGGAGGGGTAGTCTACGAGCAGTACTTC. Protein sequence: CASSSEGGVVYEQYF.

This clonotype was counted only a few times. V and J are TRBV5-1 and TRBJ1-4; D gene ambiguous. CDR1 SGHRS and CDR2 YFSETQ come from the germline V gene. Trimming removed 2 bases at V and 7 bases at J, with 9 bases between. The CDR3 is 13 amino acids. CDR3: CASSFNSGEKLFF. As DNA, the CDR3 is TGCGCCAGCAGCTTCAACAGCGGTGAAAAACTGTTTTTT.

To note about this clonotype: This clone may be a read error of a much larger clone one base away. CDR3 sequence (DNA): TGCAGTGCTCTATCGTGGGACCTGACAGAGACCCAGTACTTC. Encoded protein: CSALSWDLTETQYF. This chain links TRBV20-1 with TRBJ2-5, with D tentatively TRBD1 or TRBD2 (5 bases each). Trimming cost V 5 bases and J 4 bases, with 17 bases left between them. From germline, CDR1 is DFQATT and CDR2 SNEGSKA (reference sequence). CDR3 length: 14 residues.

This clonotype was seen a few times. This sequence joins TRBV12-3 or TRBV12-4 and TRBJ2-7, with D tentatively TRBD2 (5 bases). This CDR3 contains 14 residues. V shed 3 bases and J shed 5 bases, with 14 bases lying between them. The CDR3 reads CASSFYRAGHEQYF. The CDR3 region has the DNA TGTGCCAGCAGTTTTTATCGCGCGGGCCACGAGCAGTACTTC.

This clonotype was counted a single time. The genes are TRBV6-2 or TRBV6-3 and TRBJ1-6; D possibly corresponds to TRBD1 (6 bases). The germline V gene has CDR1 MNHEY and CDR2 SVGEGT. CDR3 length equals 16 residues. The ends were cut back, 5 bases at V and 7 bases at J, with 18 bases in the middle. As DNA, the CDR3 is TGTGCCAGCAGTCAAGGACAGCAAGGATGGAATTCACCCCTCCACTTT. It encodes CASSQGQQGWNSPLHF.

The chain employs TRBV4-3 and TRBJ2-1; no definite D call. V was shortened by 0 bases and J by 6 bases, with 12 bases between the two germline ends. The V gene's germline CDR1 is LGHNA and CDR2 YSLEER. CDR3 length: 15 residues. The CDR3 protein is CASSQDRGLCNEQFF. The DNA of the CDR3 is TGCGCCAGCAGCCAAGATCGAGGCCTATGCAATGAGCAGTTCTTC.

The sample holds one count of this clonotype. This sequence joins TRBV5-1 and TRBJ2-1, with TRBD1 matching over 7 bases. The V gene's germline CDR1 is SGHRS and CDR2 YFSETQ. Trimming cost V 3 bases and J 5 bases; bases outside gene matches: 8. The CDR3 extends over 15 amino acids. In DNA, the CDR3 is TGCGCCAGCAGCTCCAGACAGGGCTTAGACAATGAGCAGTTCTTC. This translates into CASSSRQGLDNEQFF. Using reference TRBV5-1 and TRBJ2-1 for the parts outside the CDR3, the full variable domain is KAGVTQTPRYLIKTRGQQVTLSCSPISGHRSVSWYQQTPGQGLQFLFEYFSETQRNKGNFPGRFSGRQFSNSRSEMNVSTLELGDSALYLCASSSRQGLDNEQFFGPGTRLTVL.

For this clonotype: At one end, the junction sequence differs from germline, possibly due to a read error. The V gene is TRBV4-3, the J gene TRBJ2-6; a possible D gene is TRBD2 (5 bases). The CDR3 covers 18 residues. Looked up from germline, CDR1 is LGHNA and CDR2 is YSLEER. The CDR3 nucleotides are TGCGCCAGCAGCCAGGACCCCGTCGCCTGGACTGGGACCAACGTCCTGACTTTC. As protein: CASSQDPVAWTGTNVLTF.

Many counts were recorded for this clonotype. The genes are TRBV18 and TRBJ2-5; D is uncertain. The CDR3 length is 12 residues. V shed 1 base and J shed 5 bases, with 5 bases lying between them. CDR1 is KGHSH, CDR2 LQKENI, per germline. CDR3 loop: CASSPRTETQYF. The CDR3 DNA is TGTGCCAGCTCACCACGAACGGAGACCCAGTACTTC. The whole variable domain, remainder taken from reference TRBV18 and TRBJ2-5, is NAGVMQNPRHLVRRRGQEARLRCSPMKGHSHVYWYRQLPEEGLKFMVYLQKENIIDESGMPKERFSAEFPKEGPSILRIQQVVRGDSAAYFCASSPRTETQYFGPGTRLLVL.

The rearrangement joins TRBV7-8 to TRBJ2-2; the match to TRBD2 covers 9 bases. Trimming cost V 6 bases and J 0 bases; bases outside gene matches: 5. The CDR3 spans 16 residues. Germline-derived CDR1 and CDR2 are SGHVS and FQNEAQ. The CDR3 spells CASRAGGYANTGELFF. The CDR3 DNA is TGTGCCAGCAGAGCGGGGGGATACGCGAACACCGGGGAGCTGTTTTTT.

Notes on this clonotype: A much larger clone lies a single base off, so this may be a read error. The chain couples TRBV29-1 to TRBJ1-2; the D gene is possibly TRBD1 (6 bases). CDR3 length equals 14 residues. The V and J ends lost 4 bases and 4 bases respectively, with 16 bases between them. Germline V gives CDR1 SQVTM, CDR2 ANQGSEA. The CDR3 loop is CSVGVRTAIYGYTF. In DNA, the CDR3 is TGCAGCGTTGGGGTGAGGACAGCTATCTATGGCTACACCTTC.

This clonotype appeared a single time. Compared with germline, one end of the junction differs, possibly owing to a read error. The rearrangement uses TRBV2 and TRBJ2-4; D might be TRBD1 (6 bases). The CDR3 is 14 amino acids. Germline CDR1 is SNHLY and CDR2 is FYNNEI. CDR3 sequence: CASQPGVAKNFQYF. The DNA of the CDR3 is TGTGCCTCTCAACCAGGGGTAGCCAAAAACTTTCAGTACTTC.

The V call is TRBV28, the J call TRBJ2-7; D gene ambiguous. This CDR3 comprises 15 residues. Between the trimmed V and J ends, which lost 7 bases and 0 bases, there was a span of 16 bases. CDR1 MDHEN and CDR2 SYDVKM come from the germline V gene. CDR3: CASNTRSDPSYEQYF. Here the CDR3 DNA reads TGTGCCAGCAATACCCGGTCGGACCCCTCCTACGAGCAGTACTTC.

The chain carries TRBV2 and TRBJ2-5; D ambiguous. The V end lost 6 bases, the J end lost 1 base, and 15 bases lay between the germline ends. There are 15 residues in the CDR3. Per germline, CDR1 SNHLY and CDR2 FYNNEI. CDR3 protein: CASSKNTVVQETQYF. The CDR3 DNA sequence: TGTGCCAGCAGCAAAAATACAGTGGTCCAAGAGACCCAGTACTTC.

V usage is TRBV15 and J usage is TRBJ2-3; 11 nucleotides line up with TRBD2. J was trimmed by 0 bases and V by 1 base; bases with no gene match: 0. This CDR3 region has 16 residues. Germline V CDR1 and CDR2: LNHNV, YYDKDF (reference sequence). CDR3 in DNA: TGTGCCACCAGCAGAGGACTAGCGGGGAGCACAGATACGCAGTATTTT. Amino acid sequence: CATSRGLAGSTDTQYF.